What follows are 30 T cell receptor beta chains derived from one specimen sequenced in a study of cytomegalovirus exposure and HLA in healthy donors (dated by TCRdb to about 2017). Receptors were amplified or captured by the immunoSEQ multiplex PCR assay. The multiplex PCR relied on a mix of 60 forward primers for TCR Vbeta segments and 13 reverse primers for TCR Jbeta segments. TCRdb obtained this table from immuneACCESS and retained in-frame rearrangements with V and J assigned. These tables miss some clones; where compared with another copy, unresolved V genes account for less than half of the shortfall, and the remainder is unexplained. The sample includes 160,000 or so clones, with 60% to 85% observed a single time. The ten largest clonotypes hold under 2.5% of the sample. Sequences were obtained from PBMCs. All receptors come from a man aged 50 or older in good health and CMV-seropositive.

J is TRBJ1-2 and V is TRBV7-9; no clear D. V lost 5 bases to trimming and J lost 2 bases, with 9 bases between them. Germline CDR1 is SEHNR and CDR2 is FQNEAQ (reference sequence). The CDR3 sequence is 13 residues long. Here the CDR3 DNA reads TGTGCCAGCAGCGCCACAGCCAACTATGGCTACACCTTC. This gives the protein CASSATANYGYTF.

There are a few counts of this clone. The rearrangement links TRBV9 to TRBJ2-2; 7 positions match TRBD1. Germline V CDR1 and CDR2: SGDLS, YYNGEE. The CDR3 loop spans 16 amino acids. V lost 0 bases and J lost 9; bases outside the gene matches: 11. The CDR3 bases are TGTGCCAGCAGCGTAGCCATCGGGACAGCCCACCGGGAGCTGTTTTTT. Protein: CASSVAIGTAHRELFF. The full variable domain, with the rest looked up from reference TRBV9 and TRBJ2-2, is DSGVTQTPKHLITATGQRVTLRCSPRSGDLSVYWYQQSLDQGLQFLIQYYNGEERAKGNILERFSAQQFPDLHSELNLSSLELGDSALYFCASSVAIGTAHRELFFGEGSRLTVL.

This chain uses TRBV7-9 with TRBJ2-1, with TRBD1 identical over 7 bases. V shed 5 bases, J shed 5 bases, and the junction held 12 bases outside the gene matches. Germline loops: CDR1 SEHNR, CDR2 FQNEAQ (reference sequence). The CDR3 is made up of 16 amino acids. The CDR3 protein is CASSLQSTGIHNEQFF. The DNA of the CDR3 is TGTGCCAGCAGCCTCCAATCGACAGGGATCCACAATGAGCAGTTCTTC.

The chain employs TRBV6-5 and TRBJ1-1; tentative D call: TRBD1 (6 bases). Germline lookup yields CDR1 MNHEY and CDR2 SVGAGI. The ends were cut back, 5 bases at V and 0 bases at J, with 10 bases in the middle. The CDR3 is 14 residues long. In nucleotides, the CDR3 is TGTGCCAGCAGTCGGACAGCATTGAACACTGAAGCTTTCTTT. Translation gives CASSRTALNTEAFF.

V is TRBV6-1 and J is TRBJ1-3; D is possibly TRBD1 (6 bases). The CDR3 covers 16 residues. The V end lost 1 base, the J end lost 0 bases, and 10 bases lay between the germline ends. Germline-derived CDR1 and CDR2 are MNHNS and SASEGT. The CDR3 sequence: CASSEGQVASGNTIYF. DNA of the CDR3: TGTGCCAGCAGTGAAGGACAGGTTGCCTCTGGAAACACCATATATTTT.

J is TRBJ2-3 and V is TRBV4-3; TRBD2 aligns across 10 bases. The V and J ends lost 0 bases and 6 bases, in that order; junction bases with no gene match: 3. The CDR3 is made up of 15 amino acids. Germline V lookup: CDR1 LGHNA, CDR2 YSLEER. CDR3 sequence reads: CASSQDQTSGDTQYF. CDR3 DNA: TGCGCCAGCAGCCAAGATCAGACTAGCGGGGATACGCAGTATTTT.

CDR3 coding DNA: TGTGCCGGGAAACAGGACGAGCAGTACTTC. Its translation: CAGKQDEQYF. The J gene is TRBJ2-7, the V gene TRBV2, with a weak D call TRBD1 (5 bases). CDR1 is SNHLY, CDR2 FYNNEI, per germline. The CDR3 consists of 10 residues. Deletions cut 11 bases from V and 5 bases from J, with 10 bases between.

The gene calls are TRBV7-2 and TRBJ2-3, with 10 nucleotides matching TRBD1. CDR3 length: 15 amino acids. V trimming: 5 bases; J trimming: 4 bases; junction bases outside the gene matches: 6. CDR1 is SGHTA, CDR2 FQGNSA, per germline. The CDR3 is CASSLVGTGADTQYF. Written as DNA, the CDR3 is TGTGCCAGCAGCCTCGTGGGGACAGGGGCAGATACGCAGTATTTT.

The chain combines TRBV7-3 with TRBJ2-5; perhaps TRBD1 as D (6 bases). The CDR3 runs to 14 residues. The V gene lost 9 bases and the J gene lost 5 bases, with 19 bases spanning the gap. Germline V gene lookup returns CDR1 SGHTA and CDR2 FQGTGA. The CDR3 sequence: CASWEKRGIETQYF. The CDR3 DNA reads as TGTGCCAGTTGGGAGAAGAGGGGGATTGAGACCCAGTACTTC.

The chain recombines TRBV9 with TRBJ1-3; D uncertain. V was pared by 0 bases and J by 0 bases, with 10 bases between. The CDR3 spans 16 residues. CDR1 and CDR2 (germline): SGDLS, YYNGEE. Here the CDR3 DNA reads TGTGCCAGCAGCGTAGACCCCCCTAGCTCTGGAAACACCATATATTTT. Translated: CASSVDPPSSGNTIYF.

The chain employs TRBV5-1 and TRBJ2-7; D gene ambiguous. V was shortened by 4 bases and J by 2 bases, with 13 bases between the two germline ends. Germline-derived CDR1 and CDR2 are SGHRS and YFSETQ. The CDR3 covers 14 residues. The CDR3 DNA reads as TGCGCCAGCAGCGGCCCCACCCTGACCTACGAGCAGTACTTC. Translating gives CASSGPTLTYEQYF.

The rearrangement joins TRBV11-2 to TRBJ1-3; 10 bases match TRBD1. The CDR3 spans 16 residues. J lost 4 bases, V lost 4 bases, and 7 bases had no gene match. The germline V gene has CDR1 SGHAT and CDR2 FQNNGV. The CDR3 sequence: CASSSQTGGRGNTIYF. Here the CDR3 DNA reads TGTGCCAGCAGCTCCCAGACAGGGGGCAGAGGAAACACCATATATTTT.

CDR3 DNA sequence: TGCGCCAGCAGCTTGCGATCGTTTAGGGACAGCTCCTACAATGAGCAGTTCTTC. It yields the protein CASSLRSFRDSSYNEQFF. The J gene is TRBJ2-1, the V gene TRBV5-1, with TRBD1 identical over 7 bases. The CDR3 loop spans 18 amino acids. V lost 1 base, J lost 0 bases, and 10 bases stayed unmatched. From germline, CDR1 is SGHRS and CDR2 YFSETQ.

The chain joins TRBV25-1 to TRBJ1-2; TRBD1 matches 8 bases. Per the germline V gene, CDR1 is MGHDK and CDR2 is SYGVNS. The CDR3 has 16 residues. The ends lost 1 base at V and 4 bases at J; junction bases unmatched: 8. CDR3 nucleotides: TGTGCCAGCAGTGAATTTTGGGCAGGGGGCATCTATGGCTACACCTTC. Its protein is CASSEFWAGGIYGYTF.

The gene calls are TRBV27 and TRBJ1-1; D unresolved. Trimming removed 2 bases at V and 1 base at J, with 23 bases between. This CDR3 has 19 amino acids. Germline V gene lookup returns CDR1 MNHEY and CDR2 SMNVEV (reference sequence). The CDR3 DNA reads as TGTGCCAGCAGTTTAAACTATGCGTTCAGCCTTATGAGGAACACTGAAGCTTTCTTT. It yields the protein CASSLNYAFSLMRNTEAFF.

The V call is TRBV18, the J call TRBJ1-1, with 7 bases that match TRBD1. The V segment lost 0 bases and the J segment 4 bases; nucleotides outside the gene matches: 11. The CDR3 totals 17 residues. Germline values: CDR1 KGHSH, CDR2 LQKENI. The CDR3 nucleotides are TGTGCCAGCTCACCACCACAGGGGTCCGCTGGGGCCACTGAAGCTTTCTTT. Translating it yields CASSPPQGSAGATEAFF.

This clone showed up just once. The chain has TRBV5-1 and TRBJ2-3; a weak D match, TRBD1 (6 bases). Germline CDR1 SGHRS, CDR2 YFSETQ. Trimming pared 4 bases from V and 4 bases from J, leaving 13 bases between. The CDR3 extends over 14 amino acids. The CDR3 sequence: CASSLPQGADTQYF. The CDR3 DNA reads as TGCGCCAGCAGCCTCCCACAGGGTGCAGATACGCAGTATTTT.

The rearrangement joins TRBV6-5 to TRBJ2-7, with a weak D call TRBD2 (5 bases). The CDR3 has 12 residues. The germline V gene has CDR1 MNHEY and CDR2 SVGAGI. Trimming removed 5 bases from V and 3 bases from J, with 8 bases in between. The CDR3 is CASSRTYYEQYF. As DNA, the CDR3 is TGTGCCAGCAGTCGGACTTACTACGAGCAGTACTTC.

This clone was found once. The chain links TRBV7-6 to TRBJ2-3; the D is unclear. The V end was cut by 1 base, the J end by 5 bases, with 19 bases between. CDR3 length: 17 amino acids. Looked up from germline, CDR1 is SGHVS and CDR2 is FNYEAQ. The CDR3 protein is CASSLGAIAGGRDTQYF. The CDR3 nucleotides read TGTGCCAGCAGCTTAGGTGCGATTGCTGGCGGAAGAGATACGCAGTATTTT.

The chain carries TRBV10-1 and TRBJ1-6, with D perhaps TRBD1 (6 bases). Trimming pared 0 bases from V and 9 bases from J, leaving 12 bases between. Per the germline V gene, CDR1 is WNHNN and CDR2 is SYGVQD (reference sequence). This CDR3 has 15 residues. The CDR3 protein is CASSESLRGGSPLHF. Written as DNA, the CDR3 is TGCGCCAGCAGTGAGTCGCTCCGAGGGGGTTCACCCCTCCACTTT.

This clone was seen more than once but under ten times. This rearrangement joins TRBV25-1 to TRBJ1-1; D uncertain. Per the germline V gene, CDR1 is MGHDK and CDR2 is SYGVNS. V dropped 6 bases and J dropped 10 bases, with 12 bases sitting between them. The CDR3 is 11 residues long. The CDR3 protein is CASRTRERAFF. Here the CDR3 DNA reads TGTGCCAGCAGAACGAGGGAGCGAGCTTTCTTT. The full variable domain, in which reference TRBV25-1 and TRBJ1-1 provide the parts outside the CDR3, is EADIYQTPRYLVIGTGKKITLECSQTMGHDKMYWYQQDPGMELHLIHYSYGVNSTEKGDLSSESTVSRIRTEHFPLTLESARPSHTSQYLCASRTRERAFFGQGTRLTVV.

This chain uses TRBV28 with TRBJ2-3; 11 bases align to TRBD2. The germline V gene encodes CDR1 MDHEN and CDR2 SYDVKM. This CDR3 comprises 16 residues. Trimming at V came to 7 bases and at J to 1 base, leaving 7 bases not matched to a gene. CDR3 nucleotides: TGTGCCAGCAAGGGACCACTAGCGGGGGGCACAGATACGCAGTATTTT. Its protein product is CASKGPLAGGTDTQYF. Using reference TRBV28 and TRBJ2-3 for the parts outside the CDR3, the full variable domain is DVKVTQSSRYLVKRTGEKVFLECVQDMDHENMFWYRQDPGLGLRLIYFSYDVKMKEKGDIPEGYSVSREKKERFSLILESASTNQTSMYLCASKGPLAGGTDTQYFGPGTRLTVL.

The table lists this clone with a few counts. The J gene is TRBJ2-5, the V gene TRBV11-2; D is perhaps TRBD2 (5 bases). The V end was cut by 6 bases, the J end by 1 base, with 12 bases between. The CDR3 extends over 14 amino acids. Germline V lookup: CDR1 SGHAT, CDR2 FQNNGV. CDR3: CASRRLAGQETQYF. The CDR3, as DNA: TGTGCCAGCAGACGTCTGGCGGGCCAAGAGACCCAGTACTTC.

The chain is built from TRBV5-1 and TRBJ2-1, with unresolved D. Germline V CDR1 and CDR2: SGHRS, YFSETQ. The CDR3 is made up of 16 amino acids. V was cut by 0 bases and J by 8 bases, with 18 bases left in between. DNA for the CDR3: TGCGCCAGCAGCTTGGACGGCAGGATTGGTCTCGATGAGCAGTTCTTC. This gives the protein CASSLDGRIGLDEQFF.

J is TRBJ1-2 and V is TRBV10-3, with D unclear. Per the germline V gene, CDR1 is ENHRY and CDR2 is SYGVKD. Between the trimmed V and J ends, which lost 8 bases and 0 bases, there was a span of 13 bases. The CDR3 covers 14 residues. The CDR3 coding sequence is TGTGCCATCTCCCGCGGAGATACTAACTATGGCTACACCTTC. Amino acids: CAISRGDTNYGYTF.

The V gene is TRBV2, the J gene TRBJ2-1; the match to TRBD2 covers 12 bases. The CDR3 covers 15 residues. Germline-derived CDR1 and CDR2 are SNHLY and FYNNEI. Germline trimming cut 7 bases from V and 2 bases from J; bases unmatched to any gene: 3. The CDR3 loop is CASTASGGAYNEQFF. The CDR3 nucleotides are TGTGCCAGCACCGCTAGCGGGGGGGCCTACAATGAGCAGTTCTTC. Full variable domain (outside the CDR3, taken from reference TRBV2 and TRBJ2-1): EPEVTQTPSHQVTQMGQEVILRCVPISNHLYFYWYRQILGQKVEFLVSFYNNEISEKSEIFDDQFSVERPDGSNFTLKIRSTKLEDSAMYFCASTASGGAYNEQFFGPGTRLTVL.

The CDR3 sequence: CASSEDRGAYEQYF. The CDR3 DNA sequence: TGTGCCAGCAGTGAAGACAGGGGCGCCTACGAGCAGTACTTC. The genes are TRBV6-1 and TRBJ2-7; 7 bases fit TRBD1. The CDR3 runs to 14 residues. With V trimmed by 1 base and J by 2 bases, 2 bases remained unmatched. Germline CDR1 reads MNHNS; CDR2 reads SASEGT.

The chain uses TRBV7-2 and TRBJ1-3; TRBD1 agrees at 9 bases. With V trimmed by 5 bases and J by 2 bases, 4 bases remained unmatched. Germline CDR1 and CDR2: SGHTA and FQGNSA. The CDR3 consists of 15 residues. Written as DNA, the CDR3 is TGTGCCAGCAGCCCAAGGACAGGGGCTGGAAACACCATATATTTT. Translating gives CASSPRTGAGNTIYF.

As regards this clone: The sample contains more than one DNA sequence encoding this CDR3. The chain has TRBV19 and TRBJ1-1, with D perhaps TRBD1 (6 bases). V gave up 2 bases and J gave up 1 base, with 8 bases separating them. The CDR3 consists of 14 residues. Per germline, CDR1 LNHDA and CDR2 SQIVND (reference sequence). The CDR3 sequence is CASSILQGNTEAFF. The CDR3 region has the DNA TGTGCCAGTAGTATATTACAGGGGAACACTGAAGCTTTCTTT.

This clone was observed a few times. The genes are TRBV30 and TRBJ1-4; D call uncertain. The V end lost 0 bases, the J end lost 7 bases, and 15 bases lay between the germline ends. From germline, CDR1 is GTSNPN and CDR2 SVGIG (reference sequence). The CDR3 contains 15 residues. In DNA form, the CDR3 reads TGTGCCTGGAGTGTAGGACTACCCGGGGTTGAAAAACTGTTTTTT. Amino acids: CAWSVGLPGVEKLFF.